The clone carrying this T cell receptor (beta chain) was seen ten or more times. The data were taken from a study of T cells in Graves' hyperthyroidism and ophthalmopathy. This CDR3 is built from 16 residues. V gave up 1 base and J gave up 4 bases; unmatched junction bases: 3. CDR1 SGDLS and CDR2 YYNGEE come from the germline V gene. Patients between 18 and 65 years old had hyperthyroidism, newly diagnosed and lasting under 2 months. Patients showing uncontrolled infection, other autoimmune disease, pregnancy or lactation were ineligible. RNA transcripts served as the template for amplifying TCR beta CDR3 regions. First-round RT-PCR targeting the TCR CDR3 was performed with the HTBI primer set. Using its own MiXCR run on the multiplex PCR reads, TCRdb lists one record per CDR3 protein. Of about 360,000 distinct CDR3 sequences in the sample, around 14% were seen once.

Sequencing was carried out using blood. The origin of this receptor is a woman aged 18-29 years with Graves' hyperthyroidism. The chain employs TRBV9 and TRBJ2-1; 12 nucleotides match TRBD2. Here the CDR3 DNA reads TGTGCCAGCAGCGTACGGACTAGCGGGGATTACAATGAGCAGTTCTTC. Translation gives CASSVRTSGDYNEQFF.